This T cell receptor beta chain was sequenced in a study of T cells after yellow fever vaccination (dated by TCRdb to about 2019). Background for the entire study: The SMART-Seq v4 Ultra Low Input RNA kit was used to prepare libraries from fractions with low cell numbers. To track T-cell clones before and after primary and booster YFV17D yellow fever vaccination, bulk TCR alpha and beta repertoires were sequenced longitudinally. Two healthy male donors, one aged 18 to 30 and one aged 30 to 40 years, were included in the cohort. Blood was drawn at multiple timepoints before and after primary and secondary immunization, with bulk PBMC replicates and cell subsets isolated. Overall results and qualifications from the work: A small share of clonotypes was detected in both CD4 and CD8 compartments, with the overlap likely arising from convergent recombination. Compared with the primary T-cell response, the secondary T-cell response was weaker but faster, peaking on day 5 rather than day 15. The study included only two donors, which limits how far the findings can be generalized. Most clones expanded after primary vaccination were re-detected after the booster (around 96% of CD4 and approximately 89% of CD8), suggesting broad memory maintenance. Because abundant contaminating clonotypes from the bulk population could be contained in FACS-sorted repertoires, computational filtering was required.

Reads for this sample came from an Illumina NovaSeq 6000. Synthesis of TCR cDNA relied on 5'RACE template switching, a step that introduced a universal primer site along with unique molecular identifiers. cDNA synthesis was primed from both the TCR alpha and TCR beta constant segments. Library amplification involved two PCR steps, and the second step added sample barcodes and sequencing adapters. Sequencing of the libraries was done on either Illumina HiSeq 2500 (2x100 bp) or NovaSeq (2x150 bp). On the authors' methods: Reads were demultiplexed and collapsed into UMI consensus sequences with MIGEC, and V(D)J alignment was performed with MiXCR. Vaccine-responding clonotypes were identified with edgeR using replicate PBMC samples, with FDR below 0.01 and a log2 fold change above 5 up to day 15 being required. Each bulk clonotype was labeled CD4 or CD8 based on which sequenced repertoire, CD4 or CD8, contained the clonotype at higher abundance. TCRdb took the public reads, trimmed them with fastp at Q25, ran MiXCR for clone calling and kept in-frame beta chains. Rows with a matching CDR3 protein are joined into one entry that keeps the most common DNA and genes. The V and J calls follow TCRdb's processing rather than the paper's. Present in this sample are 250,000 or so distinct CDR3 sequences, roughly 4% of which were seen just once. Under 20% of the sample goes to the ten largest clones.

The treatment or condition label of this sample denotes: live attenuated yellow fever vaccine strain. At every blood-draw timepoint, two biological replicates of bulk PBMCs were collected. A standard Ficoll-Paque protocol was used to isolate PBMCs from peripheral blood. TriZol was used to extract RNA from bulk PBMCs, CD4 and CD8 fractions, and dextramer-positive and dextramer-negative fractions. At least ten counts were recorded for this clonotype. Its antigen has not been determined. The input lacks base qualities; no much larger clone sits a single base away. V loses 2 bases, J loses 1 base, and the germline ends lie 10 bases apart. Including the terminal cysteine and phenylalanine, the CDR3 comprises 15 residues. CDR3 DNA is the only sequence kept; it has 45 bases, read in frame from the first base. Looking up the germline V gene yields CDR1 KGHSH and CDR2 LQKENI.

The source of this sequence is a man between 18 and 35 years old who received the YFV17D yellow fever vaccine. The specimen comprised PBMCs, sampled 15 days after the yellow fever booster vaccination. The sequence is built from TRBV18 and TRBJ2-3, with the D segment identity uncertain. The nucleotide sequence is given as TGTGCCAGCTCACCAACTCTCCTGGGCACAGATACGCAGTATTTT. It translates as CASSPTLLGTDTQYF.